A single sample is the source of the 13 T cell receptor beta chains below, sequenced in a study of T-cell memory formation after mild COVID-19. TCRdb passed the 5' RACE reads through MiXCR, listing each CDR3 protein once. The data hold hundreds of thousands of distinct CDR3 sequences, with under 30% observed a single time. Sequenced material: PBMCs or a T cell subset sorted from them (not recorded which). The source of these receptors is an adult woman who had mild COVID-19 (a few samples of this study predate the infection). Cell type and time point are not known.

This chain connects TRBV14 to TRBJ2-1; 7 nucleotides agree with TRBD1. V lost 4 bases and J lost 2; bases outside the gene matches: 8. Germline V gene data show CDR1 as SGHDN and CDR2 as FVKESK. This CDR3 comprises 16 residues. CDR3 DNA sequence: TGTGCCAGCAGCCCCGGACAGGCCTCCCCCTACAATGAGCAGTTCTTC. Encoded protein: CASSPGQASPYNEQFF.

The chain combines TRBV28 with TRBJ2-5; 9 positions agree with TRBD1. This CDR3 is 15 amino acids long. V lost 4 bases to trimming and J lost 5 bases; unmatched junction nucleotides: 8. Germline-derived CDR1 and CDR2 are MDHEN and SYDVKM. CDR3 sequence reads: CASSSPGQGHETQYF. Here the CDR3 DNA reads TGTGCCAGCAGTTCCCCGGGACAGGGACATGAGACCCAGTACTTC.

This clonotype appeared many times. The rearrangement links TRBV7-9 to TRBJ2-5; perhaps TRBD2 as D (5 bases). This CDR3 is 14 amino acids long. CDR1 SEHNR and CDR2 FQNEAQ come from the germline V gene (reference sequence). The V end lost 2 bases, the J end lost 2 bases, and 9 bases lay between the germline ends. As DNA, the CDR3 is TGTGCCAGCAGCTTAATCGGCGGGCAAGAGACCCAGTACTTC. Its protein is CASSLIGGQETQYF.

V and J are TRBV11-2 and TRBJ1-6, with 7 bases lining up with TRBD1. Germline V gene lookup returns CDR1 SGHAT and CDR2 FQNNGV. The junction had 11 bases not matched to a gene; V was cut back by 6 bases and J by 9 bases. This CDR3 has 15 residues. CDR3 in DNA: TGTGCCAGCAGTTCTGTACAGGGGTTGGGTTCACCCCTCCACTTT. Its protein product is CASSSVQGLGSPLHF.

The sample holds a few counts of this clonotype. This rearrangement joins TRBV27 to TRBJ2-7; 9 nucleotides agree with TRBD1. Looked up from germline, CDR1 is MNHEY and CDR2 is SMNVEV (reference sequence). J lost 7 bases, V lost 8 bases, and 12 bases had no gene match. CDR3 length equals 14 residues. The CDR3 sequence is CASGGDRAVREQYF. Here the CDR3 DNA reads TGTGCCAGCGGCGGGGACAGGGCAGTCCGTGAGCAGTACTTC.

The V call is TRBV5-1, the J call TRBJ2-2; 10 bases match TRBD1. CDR3 length: 17 residues. V shed 3 bases and J 2 bases; nucleotides not matched to a gene: 7. Germline V gives CDR1 SGHRS, CDR2 YFSETQ. The CDR3 region is CASSSSDRGLNTGELFF. The CDR3 DNA sequence: TGCGCCAGCAGCTCGTCTGACAGGGGGCTCAACACCGGGGAGCTGTTTTTT.

The CDR3 here is CASSQYVDKNTEAFF. The DNA of the CDR3 is TGTGCCAGCAGCCAATACGTGGACAAGAACACTGAAGCTTTCTTT. The V gene is TRBV4-2, the J gene TRBJ1-1, with D perhaps TRBD1 (5 bases). The length of the CDR3 is 15 residues. V lost 2 bases to trimming and J lost 1 base, with 11 bases between them. The V gene's germline CDR1 is LGHNA and CDR2 YNFKEQ.

CDR3: CASSFAGANSPLHF. The CDR3 coding sequence is TGTGCCAGCAGTTTTGCTGGGGCGAATTCACCCCTCCACTTT. The chain combines TRBV12-3 or TRBV12-4 with TRBJ1-6, with D maybe TRBD1 (5 bases). The germline V and J ends were trimmed by 3 bases and 7 bases, with 10 bases remaining between them. This CDR3 has 14 residues.

The rearrangement joins TRBV7-2 to TRBJ1-1, with D hard to call. V lost 5 bases and J lost 1, with 8 bases in between. The germline CDR1 and CDR2 sequences are SGHTA and FQGNSA. The CDR3 covers 13 residues. The CDR3 loop reads CASSATWNTEAFF. CDR3 sequence (DNA): TGTGCCAGCAGCGCCACATGGAACACTGAAGCTTTCTTT.

The V gene is TRBV5-5, the J gene TRBJ2-3; D is possibly TRBD2 (5 bases). There are 16 residues in the CDR3. Deletions cut 2 bases from V and 2 bases from J, with 15 bases between. Germline lookup yields CDR1 SGHKS and CDR2 YYEKEE (reference sequence). CDR3 nucleotides: TGTGCCAGCAGCTTTGAGGGATTCGTGATCACAGATACGCAGTATTTT. Residues: CASSFEGFVITDTQYF.

The gene calls are TRBV11-2 and TRBJ2-3; D remains ambiguous. Germline-derived CDR1 and CDR2 are SGHAT and FQNNGV. V dropped 0 bases and J dropped 9 bases, with 19 bases sitting between them. The CDR3 has 16 residues. CDR3 loop: CASSLDGFFSIETQYF. CDR3 DNA sequence: TGTGCCAGCAGCTTAGATGGGTTCTTTTCGATAGAGACGCAGTATTTT.

The chain combines TRBV7-6 with TRBJ2-1, with TRBD2 matching 7 bases. Germline trimming cut 2 bases from V and 2 bases from J; bases unmatched to any gene: 3. Germline V gene sequence: CDR1 SGHVS, CDR2 FNYEAQ. This CDR3 contains 15 residues. The CDR3 coding sequence is TGTGCCAGCAGCTTACGCCTAGCGGCCTACAATGAGCAGTTCTTC. Amino acids: CASSLRLAAYNEQFF.

V is TRBV5-1 and J is TRBJ1-2; 7 bases are shared with TRBD1. Germline CDR1 is SGHRS and CDR2 is YFSETQ. V shed 0 bases, J shed 2 bases, and the junction held 7 bases outside the gene matches. There are 16 residues in the CDR3. The CDR3 protein is CASSLGRGQRNYGYTF. In nucleotides, the CDR3 is TGCGCCAGCAGCTTGGGGAGGGGACAGCGGAACTATGGCTACACCTTC.